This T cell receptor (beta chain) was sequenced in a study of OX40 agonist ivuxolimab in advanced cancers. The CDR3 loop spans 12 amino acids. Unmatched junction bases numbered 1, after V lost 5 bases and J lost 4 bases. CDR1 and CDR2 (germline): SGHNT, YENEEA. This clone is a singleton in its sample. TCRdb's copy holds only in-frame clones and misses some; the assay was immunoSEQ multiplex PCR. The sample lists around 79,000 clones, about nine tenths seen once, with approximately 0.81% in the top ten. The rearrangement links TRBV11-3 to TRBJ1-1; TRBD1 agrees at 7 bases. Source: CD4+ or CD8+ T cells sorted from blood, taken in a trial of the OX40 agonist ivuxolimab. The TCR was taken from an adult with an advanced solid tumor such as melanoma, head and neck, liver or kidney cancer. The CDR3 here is CASSRDSTEAFF. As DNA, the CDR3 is TGTGCCAGCAGCAGGGACAGCACTGAAGCTTTCTTT.